The 13 T cell receptor beta chains given below trace back to one sample, sequenced in a study of blood T cells in healthy people across ages. Through a sample-barcoded 5' primer and a J-beta primer mix, a second PCR was run for roughly 7 to 12 cycles. TCRdb re-called the 5' RACE reads through MiXCR, storing one row per CDR3 protein. The sample includes some 1.5 million distinct CDR3 sequences, roughly 27% of them seen just once. What was sequenced was blood. The receptors originated from a woman between 25 and 40 years old in good health.

The chain recombines TRBV11-2 with TRBJ2-3, with unresolved D. The CDR3 runs 14 residues. Germline CDR1 reads SGHAT; CDR2 reads FQNNGV. Trimming shortened V by 7 bases and J by 7 bases, and 18 bases separated the two germline ends. As DNA, the CDR3 is TGTGCCAGCATTCCTGAGTCCCCTGATAATACGCAGTATTTT. It yields the protein CASIPESPDNTQYF.

The CDR3 nucleotides are TGCAGTGCTAGCGACGGACAGGGAATTTTCGTGGGTAATGAAAAACTGTTTTTT. Translation gives CSASDGQGIFVGNEKLFF. V is TRBV20-1 and J is TRBJ1-4; 8 positions agree with TRBD1. There are 18 residues in the CDR3. With 3 bases clipped from V and 4 bases from J, the junction kept 16 bases outside the gene matches. Germline V gene sequence: CDR1 DFQATT, CDR2 SNEGSKA (reference sequence).

This clonotype was detected only a few times. The genes are TRBV5-1 and TRBJ1-2, with no clear D. CDR1 and CDR2 from the germline V gene are SGHRS and YFSETQ. The CDR3 has 14 amino acids. Between the trimmed V and J ends, which lost 4 bases and 4 bases, there was a span of 14 bases. The CDR3 DNA reads as TGCGCCAGCAGCCCCGCGGAGACCACCTATGGCTACACCTTC. Translation gives CASSPAETTYGYTF.

V and J are TRBV7-2 and TRBJ1-1; no definite D call. The CDR3 length is 15 residues. The ends were cut back, 2 bases at V and 0 bases at J, with 10 bases in the middle. Germline V gene data show CDR1 as SGHTA and CDR2 as FQGNSA. As DNA, the CDR3 is TGTGCCAGCAGCTTATATTGGGTCATGAACACTGAAGCTTTCTTT. It codes for CASSLYWVMNTEAFF.

The sample holds many counts of this clonotype. This could be a read error, since a much larger clone is one nucleotide away. J is TRBJ1-5 and V is TRBV3-1; possible D gene TRBD1, 5 bases. This CDR3 is built from 15 residues. V lost 3 bases to trimming and J lost 4 bases, with 13 bases between them. From germline, CDR1 is LGHDT and CDR2 YNNKEL (reference sequence). The CDR3 DNA follows: TGTGCCAGCAGCCACGGTGGGACGGTAAATCAGCCCCAGCATTTT. As protein: CASSHGGTVNQPQHF.

Only a few counts were recorded for this clonotype. The CDR3 coding sequence is TGCAGTTCCCCAGGGATCTTAACCAGCACAGATACGCAGTATTTT. This codes for CSSPGILTSTDTQYF. The V and J genes are TRBV20-1 and TRBJ2-3; D is possibly TRBD1 (5 bases). The V and J ends lost 8 bases and 0 bases respectively, with 18 bases between them. The length of the CDR3 is 15 residues. CDR1 and CDR2 (germline): DFQATT, SNEGSKA (reference sequence).

This clonotype has more than one count but fewer than ten. J is TRBJ2-1 and V is TRBV5-1; possibly TRBD2 for D (6 bases). V dropped 4 bases and J dropped 0 bases, with 11 bases sitting between them. Germline V gene sequence: CDR1 SGHRS, CDR2 YFSETQ. The CDR3 is made up of 15 amino acids. CDR3 loop: CASSVLSGSYNEQFF. CDR3 sequence (DNA): TGCGCCAGCAGCGTCCTTAGCGGCTCCTACAATGAGCAGTTCTTC.

This clonotype has at least ten counts. The junction departs from the called germline gene at one end, perhaps through a read error. This chain links TRBV29-1 with TRBJ2-1; possible D gene TRBD2, 6 bases. CDR3 length: 13 residues. Germline CDR1 and CDR2: SQVTM and ANQGSEA. The CDR3, as DNA: TGCAGCGTTGCCAGGCGACTAGGCGATGAACAGTTCTTC. Its translation: CSVARRLGDEQFF.

The chain couples TRBV4-1 to TRBJ1-2; possibly TRBD1 for D (6 bases). Germline V gives CDR1 MGHRA, CDR2 YSYEKL. This CDR3 has 16 amino acids. V was pared by 3 bases and J by 3 bases, with 17 bases between. The DNA for the CDR3 is TGCGCCAGCAGCCAGGACAGTGGGCTATCATACTATGGCTACACCTTC. Residues: CASSQDSGLSYYGYTF.

The rearrangement uses TRBV30 and TRBJ2-5; TRBD1 might be the D (6 bases). V was clipped by 0 bases and J by 7 bases, with 12 bases between them. The germline V gene encodes CDR1 GTSNPN and CDR2 SVGIG (reference sequence). The CDR3 has 13 amino acids. The CDR3 protein is CAWSVQGEGTQYF. Written as DNA, the CDR3 is TGTGCCTGGAGTGTACAGGGCGAGGGGACCCAGTACTTC.

CDR3 protein: CASSGGRGEKLFF. DNA of the CDR3: TGTGCCAGCAGCGGTGGACGGGGTGAAAAACTGTTTTTT. The V gene is TRBV3-1, the J gene TRBJ1-4; D uncertain. Trimming left V 5 bases short and J 7 bases short, with 11 bases between. Germline-derived CDR1 and CDR2 are LGHDT and YNNKEL (reference sequence). The CDR3 length is 13 residues.

This sequence joins TRBV9 and TRBJ2-1, with TRBD2 identical over 8 bases. Trimming took 2 bases from V and 6 from J; bases not matched to a gene: 7. This CDR3 spans 15 amino acids. The germline V gene has CDR1 SGDLS and CDR2 YYNGEE. CDR3 nucleotides: TGTGCCAGCAGCGTTGCATTTAGCGGGGTCAATGAGCAGTTCTTC. It yields the protein CASSVAFSGVNEQFF. Combining the CDR3 with reference TRBV9 and TRBJ2-1 gives the whole variable domain DSGVTQTPKHLITATGQRVTLRCSPRSGDLSVYWYQQSLDQGLQFLIQYYNGEERAKGNILERFSAQQFPDLHSELNLSSLELGDSALYFCASSVAFSGVNEQFFGPGTRLTVL.

This clonotype occurred a few times. V gene TRBV28 combines with J gene TRBJ2-3; D is unresolved. The CDR3 runs 13 residues. Looked up from germline, CDR1 is MDHEN and CDR2 is SYDVKM. V was clipped by 2 bases and J by 3 bases, with 6 bases between them. CDR3 loop: CASSLLQTDTQYF. The DNA of the CDR3 is TGTGCCAGCAGTTTACTCCAAACAGATACGCAGTATTTT.